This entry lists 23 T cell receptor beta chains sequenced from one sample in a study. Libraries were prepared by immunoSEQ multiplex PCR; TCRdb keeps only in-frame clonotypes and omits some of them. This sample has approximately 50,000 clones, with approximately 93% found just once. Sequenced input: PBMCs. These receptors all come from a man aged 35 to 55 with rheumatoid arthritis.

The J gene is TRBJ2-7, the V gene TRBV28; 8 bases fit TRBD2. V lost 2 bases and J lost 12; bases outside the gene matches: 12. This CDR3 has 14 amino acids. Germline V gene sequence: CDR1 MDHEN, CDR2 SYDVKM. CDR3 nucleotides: TGTGCCAGCAGTTTACTGTCCGGGAGGGCTTTGATGTACTTC. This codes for CASSLLSGRALMYF.

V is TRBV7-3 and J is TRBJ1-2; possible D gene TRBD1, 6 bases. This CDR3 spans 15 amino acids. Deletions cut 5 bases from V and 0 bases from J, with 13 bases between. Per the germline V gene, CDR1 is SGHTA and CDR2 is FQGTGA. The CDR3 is CASSPEGGTNYGYTF. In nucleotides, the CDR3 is TGTGCCAGCAGCCCCGAGGGGGGAACTAACTATGGCTACACCTTC.

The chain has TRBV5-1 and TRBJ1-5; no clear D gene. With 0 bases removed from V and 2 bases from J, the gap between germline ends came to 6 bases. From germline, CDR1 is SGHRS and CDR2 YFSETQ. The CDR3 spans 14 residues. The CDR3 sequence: CASSLGIGNQPQHF. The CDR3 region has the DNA TGCGCCAGCAGCTTGGGCATTGGCAATCAGCCCCAGCATTTT.

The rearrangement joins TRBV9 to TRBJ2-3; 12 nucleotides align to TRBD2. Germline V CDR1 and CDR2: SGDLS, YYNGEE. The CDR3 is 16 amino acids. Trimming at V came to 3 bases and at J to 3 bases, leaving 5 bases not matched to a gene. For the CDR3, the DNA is TGTGCCAGCAGCGCGACTAGCGGGGGTCTGACAGATACGCAGTATTTT. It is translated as CASSATSGGLTDTQYF. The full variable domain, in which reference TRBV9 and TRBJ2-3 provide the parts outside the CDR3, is DSGVTQTPKHLITATGQRVTLRCSPRSGDLSVYWYQQSLDQGLQFLIQYYNGEERAKGNILERFSAQQFPDLHSELNLSSLELGDSALYFCASSATSGGLTDTQYFGPGTRLTVL.

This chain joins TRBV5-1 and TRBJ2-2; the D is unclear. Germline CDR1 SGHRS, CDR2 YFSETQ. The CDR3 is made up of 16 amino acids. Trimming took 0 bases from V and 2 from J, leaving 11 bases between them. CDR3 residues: CASSLDGARNTGELFF. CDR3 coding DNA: TGCGCCAGCAGCTTGGACGGAGCCCGCAACACCGGGGAGCTGTTTTTT. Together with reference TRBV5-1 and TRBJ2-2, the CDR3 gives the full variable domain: KAGVTQTPRYLIKTRGQQVTLSCSPISGHRSVSWYQQTPGQGLQFLFEYFSETQRNKGNFPGRFSGRQFSNSRSEMNVSTLELGDSALYLCASSLDGARNTGELFFGEGSRLTVL.

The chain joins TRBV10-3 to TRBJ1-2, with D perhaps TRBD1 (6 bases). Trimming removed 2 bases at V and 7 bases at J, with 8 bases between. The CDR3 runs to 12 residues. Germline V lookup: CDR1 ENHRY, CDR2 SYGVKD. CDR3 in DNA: TGTGCCATCAGTGAGGCAGGGGTTGGCTACACCTTC. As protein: CAISEAGVGYTF.

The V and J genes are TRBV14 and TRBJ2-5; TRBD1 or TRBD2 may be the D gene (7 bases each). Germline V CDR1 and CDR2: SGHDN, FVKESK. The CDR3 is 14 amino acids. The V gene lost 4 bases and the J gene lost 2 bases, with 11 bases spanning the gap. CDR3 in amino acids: CASSRQGGQETQYF. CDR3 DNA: TGTGCCAGCAGCCGGCAGGGGGGGCAAGAGACCCAGTACTTC.

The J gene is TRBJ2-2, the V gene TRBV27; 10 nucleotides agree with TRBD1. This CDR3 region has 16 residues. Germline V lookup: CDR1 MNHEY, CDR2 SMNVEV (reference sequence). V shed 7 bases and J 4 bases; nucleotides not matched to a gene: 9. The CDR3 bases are TGTGCCAGCACCGGTGGGGACAGGGGTTCCACCGGGGAGCTGTTTTTT. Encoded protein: CASTGGDRGSTGELFF.

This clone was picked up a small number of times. CDR3 sequence reads: CASSSWGQRSGELFF. DNA of the CDR3: TGTGCCAGCAGCTCCTGGGGCCAGAGGTCCGGGGAGCTGTTTTTT. J is TRBJ2-2 and V is TRBV7-3, with TRBD1 as a possible D gene (5 bases). In germline, CDR1 is SGHTA, CDR2 FQGTGA. The ends were cut back, 4 bases at V and 6 bases at J, with 15 bases in the middle. There are 15 residues in the CDR3. Full variable domain (rest looked up from reference TRBV7-3 and TRBJ2-2): GAGVSQTPSNKVTEKGKYVELRCDPISGHTALYWYRQSLGQGPEFLIYFQGTGAADDSGLPNDRFFAVRPEGSVSTLKIQRTERGDSAVYLCASSSWGQRSGELFFGEGSRLTVL.

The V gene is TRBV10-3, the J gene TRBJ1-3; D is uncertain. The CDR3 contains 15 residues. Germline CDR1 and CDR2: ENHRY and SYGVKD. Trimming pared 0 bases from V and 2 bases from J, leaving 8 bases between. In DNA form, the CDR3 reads TGTGCCATCAGTGAGTCTCGGCAGGCTGGAAACACCATATATTTT. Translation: CAISESRQAGNTIYF.

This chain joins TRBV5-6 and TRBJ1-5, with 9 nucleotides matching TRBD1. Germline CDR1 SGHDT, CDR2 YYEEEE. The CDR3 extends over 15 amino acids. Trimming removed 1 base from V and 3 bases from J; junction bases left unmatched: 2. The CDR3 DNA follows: TGTGCCAGCAGCTTGAACAGGGGGCTCAATCAGCCCCAGCATTTT. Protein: CASSLNRGLNQPQHF.

This chain's CDR3 is CASSLVYSSYEQYF. The CDR3 bases are TGTGCCAGCAGTTTAGTATACAGCTCCTACGAGCAGTACTTC. This sequence joins TRBV28 and TRBJ2-7, with D uncertain. Deletions cut 2 bases from V and 0 bases from J, with 8 bases between. The CDR3 is 14 amino acids. Germline CDR1 reads MDHEN; CDR2 reads SYDVKM.

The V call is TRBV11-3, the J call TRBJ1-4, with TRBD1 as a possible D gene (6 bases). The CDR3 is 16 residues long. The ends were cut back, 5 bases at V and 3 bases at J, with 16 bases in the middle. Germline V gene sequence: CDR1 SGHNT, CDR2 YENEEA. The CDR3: CASSLRTEGSNEKLFF. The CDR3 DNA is TGTGCCAGCAGCCTACGGACAGAGGGTTCTAATGAAAAACTGTTTTTT.

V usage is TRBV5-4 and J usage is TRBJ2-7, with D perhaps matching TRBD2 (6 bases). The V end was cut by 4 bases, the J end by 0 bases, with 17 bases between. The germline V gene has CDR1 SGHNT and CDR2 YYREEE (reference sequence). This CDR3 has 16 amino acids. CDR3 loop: CASSPGGAGDSYEQYF. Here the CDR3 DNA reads TGTGCCAGCAGCCCAGGAGGGGCAGGAGACTCCTACGAGCAGTACTTC.

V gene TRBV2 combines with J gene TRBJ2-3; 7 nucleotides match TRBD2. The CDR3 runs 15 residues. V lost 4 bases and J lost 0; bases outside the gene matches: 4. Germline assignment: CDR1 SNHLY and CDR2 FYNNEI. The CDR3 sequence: CASSVTSSSTDTQYF. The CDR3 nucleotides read TGTGCCAGCAGTGTGACTAGCTCGAGCACAGATACGCAGTATTTT.

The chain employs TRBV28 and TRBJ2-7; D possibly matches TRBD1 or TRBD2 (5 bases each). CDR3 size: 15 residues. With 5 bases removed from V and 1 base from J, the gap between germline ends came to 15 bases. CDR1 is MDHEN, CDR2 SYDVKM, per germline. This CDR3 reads CASSRSGATSYEQYF. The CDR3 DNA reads TGTGCCAGCAGTCGGTCCGGGGCCACGTCCTACGAGCAGTACTTC.

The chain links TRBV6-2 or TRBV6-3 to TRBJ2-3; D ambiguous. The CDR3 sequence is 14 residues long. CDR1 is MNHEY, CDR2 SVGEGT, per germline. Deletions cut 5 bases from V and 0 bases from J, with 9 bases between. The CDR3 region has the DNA TGTGCCAGCAGTGCCAGAGCTAGCACAGATACGCAGTATTTT. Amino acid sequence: CASSARASTDTQYF.

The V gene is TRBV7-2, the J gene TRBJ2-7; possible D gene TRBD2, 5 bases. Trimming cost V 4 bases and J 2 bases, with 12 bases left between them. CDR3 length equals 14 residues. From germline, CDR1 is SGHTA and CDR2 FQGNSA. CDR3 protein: CASSSRTLPYEQYF. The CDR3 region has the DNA TGTGCCAGCAGCTCGAGGACTCTACCCTACGAGCAGTACTTC.

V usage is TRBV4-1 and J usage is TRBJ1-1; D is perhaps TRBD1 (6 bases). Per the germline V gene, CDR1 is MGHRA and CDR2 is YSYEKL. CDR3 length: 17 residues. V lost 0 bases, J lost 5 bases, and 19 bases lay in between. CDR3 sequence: CASSQDHRVFRGTEAFF. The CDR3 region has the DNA TGCGCCAGCAGCCAAGATCACAGGGTTTTCCGGGGTACTGAAGCTTTCTTT.

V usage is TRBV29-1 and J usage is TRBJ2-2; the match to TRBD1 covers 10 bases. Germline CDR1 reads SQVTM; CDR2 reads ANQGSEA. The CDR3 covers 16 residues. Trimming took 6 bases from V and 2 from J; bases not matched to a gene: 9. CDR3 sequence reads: CSVLSSTGGNTGELFF. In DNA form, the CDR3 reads TGCAGCGTCCTAAGTTCGACAGGGGGCAACACCGGGGAGCTGTTTTTT.

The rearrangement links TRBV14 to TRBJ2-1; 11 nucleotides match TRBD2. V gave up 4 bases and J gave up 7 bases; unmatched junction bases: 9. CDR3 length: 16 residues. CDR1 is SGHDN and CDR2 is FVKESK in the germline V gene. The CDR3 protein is CASSPLAGGPGNEQFF. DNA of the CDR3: TGTGCCAGCAGCCCTTTAGCGGGGGGGCCGGGGAATGAGCAGTTCTTC.

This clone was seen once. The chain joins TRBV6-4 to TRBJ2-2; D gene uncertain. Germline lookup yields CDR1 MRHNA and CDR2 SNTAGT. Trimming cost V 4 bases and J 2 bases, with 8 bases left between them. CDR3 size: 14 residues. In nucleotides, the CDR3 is TGTGCCAGCAGTGCTAGGGCAAACACCGGGGAGCTGTTTTTT. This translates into CASSARANTGELFF.

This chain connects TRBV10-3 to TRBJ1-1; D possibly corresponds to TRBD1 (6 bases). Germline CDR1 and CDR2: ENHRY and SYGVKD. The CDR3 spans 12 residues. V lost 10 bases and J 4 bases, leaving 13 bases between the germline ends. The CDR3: CATRTVSTEAFF. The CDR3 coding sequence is TGTGCCACGCGGACAGTGAGCACTGAAGCTTTCTTT.